A selection of T cell receptor beta chains follows, all from one sample in a study of blood T cell repertoires in COVID-19. Some clones are missing from TCRdb's copy, which holds only in-frame ones; the method was immunoSEQ multiplex PCR. The top ten hold about 1.1% of the sample, which has fewer than 250,000 clones, about 85% seen once. The sequenced sample consisted of peripheral blood. Source of these receptors: a man aged 25 to 40 with acute or convalescent COVID-19. CDR3s include the opening cysteine and the closing phenylalanine or tryptophan. A D gene is named only where the DNA matches it firmly. Where a row states a size, it is once, few, many or the class of an expanded clone; other rows omit it.

v_gene: TRBV7-9; abundance: .; j_gene: TRBJ1-6; d_gene: TRBD1; CDR3nt: TGTGCCAGCCACCCGGGACAGGGCTTGTCCGCCTATAATTCACCCCTCCACTTT; CDR3aa: CASHPGQGLSAYNSPLHF
v_gene: TRBV7-6; abundance: .; j_gene: TRBJ2-7; d_gene: TRBD1; CDR3nt: TGTGCCAGCAGCTTAGCCCCGGGACAGTCCTACGAGCAGTACTTC; CDR3aa: CASSLAPGQSYEQYF
v_gene: TRBV18; abundance: .; j_gene: TRBJ1-1; d_gene: .; CDR3nt: TGTGCCAGCTCACTTTCGAGGGAAAACGAAGCTTTCTTT; CDR3aa: CASSLSRENEAFF
v_gene: TRBV19; abundance: .; j_gene: TRBJ1-1; d_gene: .; CDR3nt: TGTGCCAGTAGTATCGGGGGGGGGCCTGAAGCTTTCTTT; CDR3aa: CASSIGGGPEAFF
v_gene: TRBV28; abundance: .; j_gene: TRBJ2-7; d_gene: .; CDR3nt: TGTGCCAGCAGTTTATTATCACTAGGCGAGCAGTACTTC; CDR3aa: CASSLLSLGEQYF
v_gene: TRBV28; abundance: .; j_gene: TRBJ1-2; d_gene: .; CDR3nt: TGTGCCAGCTGGTCTCGGGGGTTGGGGTATGGCTACACCTTC; CDR3aa: CASWSRGLGYGYTF
v_gene: TRBV7-2; abundance: .; j_gene: TRBJ2-1; d_gene: TRBD2; CDR3nt: TGTGCCAGCAGCTTGGGGAGCGGGGGGGTTAATGAGCAGTTCTTC; CDR3aa: CASSLGSGGVNEQFF
v_gene: TRBV7-3; abundance: .; j_gene: TRBJ2-5; d_gene: TRBD1; CDR3nt: TGTGCCAGCAGTTCCGGGACAGGGGAAGAGACCCAGTACTTC; CDR3aa: CASSSGTGEETQYF
v_gene: TRBV6-5; abundance: .; j_gene: TRBJ1-5; d_gene: .; CDR3nt: TGTGCCAGCAGTACTCGGGGGAATCAGCCCCAGCATTTT; CDR3aa: CASSTRGNQPQHF
v_gene: TRBV15; abundance: few; j_gene: TRBJ2-1; d_gene: TRBD2; CDR3nt: TGTGCCACCAGCAGCCGTCCCGGGACTAGCGGGGGGCCGTCTTTTGAGCAGTTCTTC; CDR3aa: CATSSRPGTSGGPSFEQFF
v_gene: TRBV7-9; abundance: .; j_gene: TRBJ1-2; d_gene: .; CDR3nt: TGTGCCAGCACCCAAATAGGGAGATACTATGGCTACACCTTC; CDR3aa: CASTQIGRYYGYTF
v_gene: TRBV9; abundance: .; j_gene: TRBJ2-6; d_gene: .; CDR3nt: TGTGCCAGCAGCGCGAGCCGGGACACTTTTCGCTCTGGGGCCAACGTCCTGACTTTC; CDR3aa: CASSASRDTFRSGANVLTF
v_gene: TRBV5-4; abundance: few; j_gene: TRBJ1-6; d_gene: .; CDR3nt: TGTGCCAGCAGCTTTGGAGGCTCACCCCTCCACTTT; CDR3aa: CASSFGGSPLHF
v_gene: TRBV28; abundance: .; j_gene: TRBJ1-2; d_gene: .; CDR3nt: TGTGCCAGCAGTGGCTCAAGGGGCGAATTCTATGGCTACACCTTC; CDR3aa: CASSGSRGEFYGYTF
v_gene: TRBV7-9; abundance: .; j_gene: TRBJ1-2; d_gene: .; CDR3nt: TGTGCCAGCAGCTTCGGGATTGGGTATGGCTACACCTTC; CDR3aa: CASSFGIGYGYTF
v_gene: TRBV19; abundance: .; j_gene: TRBJ1-2; d_gene: .; CDR3nt: TGTGCCAGTAGTATAGATCTCAGGGGTAGTGGCTACACCTTC; CDR3aa: CASSIDLRGSGYTF
v_gene: TRBV7-3; abundance: .; j_gene: TRBJ2-3; d_gene: .; CDR3nt: TGTGCCAGCAGCTTAAGTGTAGCCCACACAGATACGCAGTATTTT; CDR3aa: CASSLSVAHTDTQYF
v_gene: TRBV14; abundance: .; j_gene: TRBJ1-2; d_gene: .; CDR3nt: TGTGCCAGCAGCCTACGAAGACAGTATGGCTACACCTTC; CDR3aa: CASSLRRQYGYTF
v_gene: TRBV28; abundance: .; j_gene: TRBJ2-7; d_gene: .; CDR3nt: TGTGCCAGCAGTTTATCTAGACCCACCTACGAGCAGTACTTC; CDR3aa: CASSLSRPTYEQYF
v_gene: TRBV11-2; abundance: .; j_gene: TRBJ1-1; d_gene: .; CDR3nt: TGTGCCAGCAGCTTAGAAGGGGTCCAGCGAAATACTGAAGCTTTCTTT; CDR3aa: CASSLEGVQRNTEAFF
v_gene: TRBV7-9; abundance: .; j_gene: TRBJ1-2; d_gene: .; CDR3nt: TGTGCCAGCAGCGCTAGCGGGGTCTATGGCTACACCTTC; CDR3aa: CASSASGVYGYTF
v_gene: TRBV5-6; abundance: .; j_gene: TRBJ1-2; d_gene: TRBD1; CDR3nt: TGTGCCAGCAGCCCCACGGGGACAGGGGAGAGTGGCTACACCTTC; CDR3aa: CASSPTGTGESGYTF
v_gene: TRBV7-9; abundance: .; j_gene: TRBJ2-7; d_gene: TRBD1; CDR3nt: TGTGCCAGCGGGGGAGTAGGGACAGGGGTGGACGAGCAGTACTTC; CDR3aa: CASGGVGTGVDEQYF
v_gene: TRBV11-3; abundance: once; j_gene: TRBJ2-1; d_gene: TRBD2; CDR3nt: TGTGCCAGCAGACCTAATAGCGGGAGGGCCGGGAATGAGCAGTTCTTC; CDR3aa: CASRPNSGRAGNEQFF
v_gene: TRBV2; abundance: .; j_gene: TRBJ2-7; d_gene: .; CDR3nt: TGTGCCAGCAGCTTTGGACAGCCCTACGAGCAGTACTTC; CDR3aa: CASSFGQPYEQYF
v_gene: TRBV24-1; abundance: .; j_gene: TRBJ2-1; d_gene: TRBD1; CDR3nt: TGTGCCACCAGTGTCCCCCAGGGCAGGGGGCGTTACAATGAGCAGTTCTTC; CDR3aa: CATSVPQGRGRYNEQFF
v_gene: TRBV30; abundance: .; j_gene: TRBJ1-6; d_gene: TRBD1; CDR3nt: TGTGCCTCCGACAGGGTTAGGGGCTCCTATAATTCACCCCTCCACTTT; CDR3aa: CASDRVRGSYNSPLHF
v_gene: TRBV5-1; abundance: .; j_gene: TRBJ2-5; d_gene: TRBD1; CDR3nt: TGCGCCAGCAGCGTGACAGGGGCCCTCGGGGAGACCCAGTACTTC; CDR3aa: CASSVTGALGETQYF
v_gene: TRBV19; abundance: .; j_gene: TRBJ2-2; d_gene: .; CDR3nt: TGTGCCAGTAGTACCCTGGACTCGAACTCCGGGGAGCTGTTTTTT; CDR3aa: CASSTLDSNSGELFF
v_gene: TRBV11-2; abundance: .; j_gene: TRBJ2-1; d_gene: TRBD1; CDR3nt: TGTGCCAGCAGCTACCAGGACAGGGCTAACAATGAGCAGTTCTTC; CDR3aa: CASSYQDRANNEQFF
v_gene: TRBV4-2; abundance: once; j_gene: TRBJ1-1; d_gene: TRBD1; CDR3nt: TGTGCCAGCAGCCAAGATCAGGACAGGGGATCGGCTTTCTTT; CDR3aa: CASSQDQDRGSAFF
v_gene: TRBV19; abundance: .; j_gene: TRBJ2-2; d_gene: TRBD1; CDR3nt: TGTGCCAGTAGTATAGGTCCGGGACAGGGGGGCACCGGGGAGCTGTTTTTT; CDR3aa: CASSIGPGQGGTGELFF
v_gene: TRBV19; abundance: .; j_gene: TRBJ2-2; d_gene: TRBD2; CDR3nt: TGTGCCAGTAGTATCACTAGCGGGACCGGGGAGCTGTTTTTT; CDR3aa: CASSITSGTGELFF
v_gene: TRBV6-5; abundance: .; j_gene: TRBJ1-1; d_gene: .; CDR3nt: TGTGCCAGTAGGCCGACGGGAATGAACACTGAAGCTTTCTTT; CDR3aa: CASRPTGMNTEAFF
v_gene: TRBV11-2; abundance: .; j_gene: TRBJ1-1; d_gene: .; CDR3nt: TGTGCCAGCAGCTTAGATGGGGGGACCTTTGAAGCTTTCTTT; CDR3aa: CASSLDGGTFEAFF
v_gene: TRBV9; abundance: .; j_gene: TRBJ2-4; d_gene: TRBD2; CDR3nt: TGTGCCAGCAGCCCCGGACTAGCGGAGAGGCTAGCCAAAAACATTCAGTACTTC; CDR3aa: CASSPGLAERLAKNIQYF
v_gene: TRBV10-1; abundance: .; j_gene: TRBJ1-1; d_gene: .; CDR3nt: TGCGCCAGCAGTGAGTCAAGGGGAACACTCACTGAAGCTTTCTTT; CDR3aa: CASSESRGTLTEAFF
v_gene: TRBV4-2; abundance: .; j_gene: TRBJ2-2; d_gene: TRBD1; CDR3nt: TGTGCCAGCAGCCAACGGGACAGGGGCCCACGCACGAACACCGGGGAGCTGTTTTTT; CDR3aa: CASSQRDRGPRTNTGELFF
v_gene: TRBV10-3; abundance: .; j_gene: TRBJ1-5; d_gene: .; CDR3nt: TGTGCCATCAGTGACAGGATCAATCAGCCCCAGCATTTT; CDR3aa: CAISDRINQPQHF
v_gene: TRBV3-1/TRBV3-2; abundance: .; j_gene: TRBJ1-4; d_gene: .; CDR3nt: TGTGCCAGCAGCCAAGCTCGTAGTGGCCCCCAGGGTGAAAAACTGTTTTTT; CDR3aa: CASSQARSGPQGEKLFF
v_gene: TRBV19; abundance: .; j_gene: TRBJ1-5; d_gene: .; CDR3nt: TGTGCCAGTAGTATAGAAATCCGGCAGGGGCCCAATCAGCCCCAGCATTTT; CDR3aa: CASSIEIRQGPNQPQHF
v_gene: TRBV28; abundance: .; j_gene: TRBJ1-2; d_gene: TRBD1; CDR3nt: TGTGCCAGCAGTGACGGACAGGGGAGCTATGGCTACACCTTC; CDR3aa: CASSDGQGSYGYTF
v_gene: TRBV24-1; abundance: once; j_gene: TRBJ2-3; d_gene: .; CDR3nt: TGTGCCACCAGTGAGGTGCGGGGTAGCACAGATACGCAGTATTTT; CDR3aa: CATSEVRGSTDTQYF
v_gene: TRBV19; abundance: once; j_gene: TRBJ1-3; d_gene: TRBD1; CDR3nt: TGTGCCAGTAGTGCCGACAGGGTCTCTGGAAACACCATATATTTT; CDR3aa: CASSADRVSGNTIYF
v_gene: TRBV28; abundance: .; j_gene: TRBJ2-6; d_gene: .; CDR3nt: TGTGCCAGCAGTGTTACAGGCGCTGGGGCCAACGTCCTGACTTTC; CDR3aa: CASSVTGAGANVLTF
v_gene: TRBV7-9; abundance: .; j_gene: TRBJ2-3; d_gene: .; CDR3nt: TGTGCCAGCAGCTTCCAGGCCGTCCTCACAGATACGCAGTATTTT; CDR3aa: CASSFQAVLTDTQYF
v_gene: TRBV13; abundance: few; j_gene: TRBJ1-3; d_gene: .; CDR3nt: TGTGCCAGCAGCTTATCTCGGAACACCATATATTTT; CDR3aa: CASSLSRNTIYF
v_gene: TRBV27; abundance: .; j_gene: TRBJ2-7; d_gene: .; CDR3nt: TGTGCCAGCAGTTTGGTGCAGGGGTTTAGGTCCTACGAGCAGTACTTC; CDR3aa: CASSLVQGFRSYEQYF
v_gene: TRBV10-1; abundance: few; j_gene: TRBJ1-1; d_gene: .; CDR3nt: TGCGCCAGCGCCCCGGAGGTTTACACTGAAGCTTTCTTT; CDR3aa: CASAPEVYTEAFF
v_gene: TRBV7-6; abundance: .; j_gene: TRBJ1-3; d_gene: .; CDR3nt: TGTGCCAGCAGCTTAGCGCCCCGGTCCGGAAACACCATATATTTT; CDR3aa: CASSLAPRSGNTIYF
v_gene: TRBV12-5; abundance: .; j_gene: TRBJ2-7; d_gene: .; CDR3nt: TGTGCTAGTGGTTCTTCCCTTTCCGGGCCCACAGGCCGCTACTACGAGCAGTACTTC; CDR3aa: CASGSSLSGPTGRYYEQYF
v_gene: TRBV7-9; abundance: .; j_gene: TRBJ2-3; d_gene: TRBD1; CDR3nt: TGTGCCAGCAGCCGGACAGGTAGCACAGATACGCAGTATTTT; CDR3aa: CASSRTGSTDTQYF
v_gene: TRBV11-3; abundance: .; j_gene: TRBJ2-2; d_gene: TRBD1; CDR3nt: TGTGCCAGCAGCCGCGGGACAGGGCTGGACGGGGAGCTGTTTTTT; CDR3aa: CASSRGTGLDGELFF
v_gene: TRBV9; abundance: .; j_gene: TRBJ1-4; d_gene: .; CDR3nt: TGTGCCAGCAGCCCCCCCCGAGGTGAAAAACTGTTTTTT; CDR3aa: CASSPPRGEKLFF
v_gene: TRBV28; abundance: .; j_gene: TRBJ2-3; d_gene: .; CDR3nt: TGTGCCAGCAGTCTCCGGGGGGGACAGCACACAGATACGCAGTATTTT; CDR3aa: CASSLRGGQHTDTQYF
v_gene: TRBV19; abundance: .; j_gene: TRBJ1-1; d_gene: TRBD1; CDR3nt: TGTGCCAGTAGTATGCTCAGGGGGATAAGAACTGAAGCTTTCTTT; CDR3aa: CASSMLRGIRTEAFF
v_gene: TRBV19; abundance: .; j_gene: TRBJ1-1; d_gene: TRBD1; CDR3nt: TGTGCCAGTAGTCTAGGGACAGGCGGGAACACTGAAGCTTTCTTT; CDR3aa: CASSLGTGGNTEAFF
v_gene: TRBV3-1/TRBV3-2; abundance: .; j_gene: TRBJ2-4; d_gene: .; CDR3nt: TGTGCCAGCAGCCAAGATCTTGAGGGGACAAAGTACTTC; CDR3aa: CASSQDLEGTKYF
v_gene: TRBV19; abundance: once; j_gene: TRBJ2-3; d_gene: TRBD2; CDR3nt: TGTGCCAGTAGTCTAGCGGTAAGCACAGATACGCAGTATTTT; CDR3aa: CASSLAVSTDTQYF